The sequence of this TCR beta chain was determined in a study of blood T cell repertoires in COVID-19. Study summary: Sites in the United States, Italy and Spain provided acute and convalescent COVID-19 samples. The analysed material was cDNA or gDNA that came from T cells, B-cell-depleted T cells, or PBMCs.

With 6 bases clipped from V and 2 bases from J, the junction kept 7 bases outside the gene matches. The CDR3 extends over 15 amino acids. CDR1 and CDR2 from the germline V gene are MNHEY and SMNVEV (reference sequence). This clone was observed a handful of times. Per the authors' pipeline: How many nucleated cells were present was estimated from reference gene primer amplification. TCRdb's copy holds only in-frame clones and misses some; the assay was immunoSEQ multiplex PCR. V and J calls and clone size follow that table, whereas D and trimming were derived from the DNA. The sample contains around 100,000 clones, around nine tenths of which appear only once.

This receptor was identified in a man aged 40-50 years with acute or convalescent COVID-19. The sequencing sample was made of peripheral blood. This sequence joins TRBV27 and TRBJ2-1; 7 bases are shared with TRBD1. CDR3 DNA: TGTGCCAGCAGCAGAGACAGGGACGCCTACAATGAGCAGTTCTTC. Encoded protein: CASSRDRDAYNEQFF.